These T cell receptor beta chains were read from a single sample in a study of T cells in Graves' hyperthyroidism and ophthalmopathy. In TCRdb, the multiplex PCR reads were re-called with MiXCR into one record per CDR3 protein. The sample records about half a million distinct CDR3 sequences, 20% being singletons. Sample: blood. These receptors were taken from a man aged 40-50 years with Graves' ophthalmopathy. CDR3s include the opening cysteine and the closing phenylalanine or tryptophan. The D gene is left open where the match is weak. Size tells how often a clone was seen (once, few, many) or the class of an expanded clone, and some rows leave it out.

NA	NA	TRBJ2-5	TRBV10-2	CASSDPRGPQYF	TGCGCCAGCAGTGACCCCCGGGGGCCCCAGTACTTC
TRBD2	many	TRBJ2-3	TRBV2	CASNLAGGGADTQYF	TGTGCCAGCAATCTGGCGGGAGGAGGCGCAGATACGCAGTATTTT
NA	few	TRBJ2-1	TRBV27	CASSFSWGGNEQFF	TGTGCCAGCAGTTTTTCATGGGGAGGCAATGAGCAGTTCTTC
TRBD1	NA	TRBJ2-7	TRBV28	CQVGSGQSYEQYF	TGTCAGGTGGGGTCGGGACAGTCCTACGAGCAGTACTTC
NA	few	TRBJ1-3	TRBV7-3	CASSPQSGNTIYF	TGTGCCAGCAGTCCCCAGTCTGGAAACACCATATATTTT
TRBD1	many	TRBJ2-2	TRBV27	CASSSGQGGSTGELFF	TGTGCCAGCAGTTCCGGACAGGGTGGGTCGACCGGGGAGCTGTTTTTT
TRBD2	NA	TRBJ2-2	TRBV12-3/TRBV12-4	CASSFGGGANTGELFF	TGTGCCAGCAGTTTCGGCGGGGGGGCGAACACCGGGGAGCTGTTTTTT
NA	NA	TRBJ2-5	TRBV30	CAWRGQQETQYF	TGTGCCTGGAGAGGACAGCAAGAGACCCAGTACTTC
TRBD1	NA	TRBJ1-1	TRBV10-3	CATGERSTGAHSALTEAFF	TGTGCCACGGGAGAGAGAAGTACAGGGGCTCACTCAGCCCTTACTGAAGCTTTCTTT
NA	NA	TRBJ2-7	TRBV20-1	CSASGQGSGMAYEQYF	TGCAGTGCTAGCGGCCAGGGGAGCGGAATGGCCTACGAGCAGTACTTC
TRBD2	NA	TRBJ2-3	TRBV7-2	CASSLAPPSLAGATDTQYF	TGTGCCAGCAGCTTAGCGCCCCCCTCATTAGCGGGGGCCACAGATACGCAGTATTTT
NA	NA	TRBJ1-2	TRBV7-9	CASSLRTSNYGYTF	TGTGCCAGCAGCTTAAGGACAAGCAACTATGGCTACACCTTC
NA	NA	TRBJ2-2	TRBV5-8	CASSLAGWGWTGELFF	TGTGCCAGCAGCTTGGCCGGCTGGGGCTGGACCGGGGAGCTGTTTTTT
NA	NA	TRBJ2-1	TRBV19	CASSIISDNEQFF	TGTGCCAGTAGTATAATTAGCGACAATGAGCAGTTCTTC
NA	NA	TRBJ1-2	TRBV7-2	CASSQERLAPYGYTF	TGCGCCAGCAGCCAAGAACGCTTGGCTCCCTATGGCTACACCTTC
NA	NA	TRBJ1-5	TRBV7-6	CASSPQWGDQPQHF	TGTGCCAGCAGCCCTCAATGGGGAGATCAGCCCCAGCATTTT
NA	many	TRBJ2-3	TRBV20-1	CSALLETDTQYF	TGCAGTGCCTTGCTAGAGACAGATACGCAGTATTTT
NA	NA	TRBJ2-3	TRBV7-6	CASIAYMGDTQYF	TGTGCCAGCATCGCTTATATGGGGGATACGCAGTATTTT
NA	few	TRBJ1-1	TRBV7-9	CASSFLSAGAREAFF	TGTGCCAGCAGCTTTCTATCTGCAGGGGCGCGAGAAGCTTTCTTT
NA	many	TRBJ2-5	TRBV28	CASSLVWETQYF	TGTGCCAGCAGTTTAGTGTGGGAGACCCAGTACTTC
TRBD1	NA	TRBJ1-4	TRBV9	CASSAGTANEKLFF	TGTGCCAGCAGCGCCGGGACAGCGAATGAAAAACTGTTTTTT
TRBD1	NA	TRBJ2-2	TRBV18	CASSPPQGRNTGELFF	TGTGCCAGCTCACCACCACAGGGGCGGAACACCGGGGAGCTGTTTTTT
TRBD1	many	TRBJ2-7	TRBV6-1	CASGDRTYEQYF	TGTGCCAGCGGGGACAGGACCTACGAGCAGTACTTC
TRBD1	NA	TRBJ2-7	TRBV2	CASSPPGTGVLYEQYF	TGTGCCAGCTCACCGCCCGGGACAGGGGTTCTCTACGAGCAGTACTTC
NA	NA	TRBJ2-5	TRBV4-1	CASNSEGGWETQYF	TGCGCCAGCAACTCGGAGGGAGGTTGGGAGACCCAGTACTTC
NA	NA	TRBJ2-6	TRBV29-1	CSVEDRGSGANVLTF	TGCAGCGTTGAAGACAGGGGCTCTGGGGCCAACGTCCTGACTTTC
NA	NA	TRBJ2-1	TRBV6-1	CAIRTLRQDSSYNEQFF	TGTGCCATCAGGACCCTCCGACAGGATAGCTCCTACAATGAGCAGTTCTTC
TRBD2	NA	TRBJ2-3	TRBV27	CAVAGGLSTDTQYF	TGTGCCGTAGCGGGAGGGCTAAGCACAGATACGCAGTATTTT
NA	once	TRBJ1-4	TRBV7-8	CASSLSGNNEKLFF	TGTGCCAGCAGCTTATCTGGAAATAATGAAAAACTGTTTTTT
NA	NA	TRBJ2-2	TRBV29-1	CSVEPPNTGELFF	TGCAGCGTTGAACCGCCGAACACCGGGGAGCTGTTTTTT
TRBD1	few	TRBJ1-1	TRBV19	CASSRDSLPNTEAFF	TGTGCCAGTAGCCGGGACAGCCTCCCCAACACTGAAGCTTTCTTT
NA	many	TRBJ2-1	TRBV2	CASSGLYNEQFF	TGTGCCAGCAGCGGACTATACAATGAGCAGTTCTTC
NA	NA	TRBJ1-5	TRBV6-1	CASSDGARSNQPQHF	TGTGCCAGCAGTGACGGGGCGAGGAGCAATCAGCCCCAGCATTTT
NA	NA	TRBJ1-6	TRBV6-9	CASSYGDHSYNSPLHF	TGTGCCAGCAGTTACGGCGACCACTCCTATAATTCACCCCTCCACTTT
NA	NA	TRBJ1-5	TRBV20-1	CSASFGGATSNQPQHF	TGCAGTGCTAGTTTCGGAGGGGCGACTAGCAATCAGCCCCAGCATTTT
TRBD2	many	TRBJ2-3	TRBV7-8	CASSEGGRITDTQYF	TGTGCCAGCAGCGAGGGCGGGAGGATCACAGATACGCAGTATTTT
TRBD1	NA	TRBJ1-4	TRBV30	CAWSTKTGRNEKLFF	TGTGCCTGGAGTACCAAGACAGGGAGAAATGAAAAACTGTTTTTT
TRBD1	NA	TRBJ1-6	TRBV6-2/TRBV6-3	CASSYPRGRGPSSYNSPLHF	TGTGCCAGCAGTTACCCGAGGGGCAGGGGGCCGAGCTCCTATAATTCACCCCTCCACTTT
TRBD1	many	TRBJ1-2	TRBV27	CASSQNPGQGTRGDGYTF	TGTGCCAGCAGTCAGAATCCGGGACAGGGCACTCGGGGGGATGGCTACACCTTC
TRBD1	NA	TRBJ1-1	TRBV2	CASRRAGGETEAFF	TGTGCCAGCAGGAGGGCAGGGGGCGAAACTGAAGCTTTCTTT
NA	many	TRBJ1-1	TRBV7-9	CASKTDGNTEAFF	TGTGCCAGCAAGACGGACGGGAACACTGAAGCTTTCTTT
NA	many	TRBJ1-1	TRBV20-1	CSARDETVGAFF	TGCAGTGCTAGAGACGAGACAGTGGGAGCTTTCTTT
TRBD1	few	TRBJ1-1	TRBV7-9	CASSNQGAHTEAFF	TGTGCCAGCAGCAACCAGGGGGCGCACACTGAAGCTTTCTTT
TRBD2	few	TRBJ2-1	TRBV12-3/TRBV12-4	CASSRSGGLFDEQFF	TGTGCCAGCAGTCGTAGCGGGGGCCTTTTCGATGAGCAGTTCTTC
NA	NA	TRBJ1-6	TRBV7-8	CASGSLQTNSPLHF	TGTGCCAGCGGATCCTTGCAGACTAATTCACCCCTCCACTTT
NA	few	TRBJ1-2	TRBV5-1	CASSLKGNYGYTF	TGTGCCAGCAGCTTGAAGGGAAACTATGGCTACACCTTC
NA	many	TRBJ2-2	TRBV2	CASSGASVTTGELFF	TGTGCCAGCAGTGGTGCTAGCGTAACGACCGGGGAGCTGTTTTTT
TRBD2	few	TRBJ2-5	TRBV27	CASSWTSGREGTQYF	TGTGCCAGCAGTTGGACTAGCGGGAGGGAGGGGACCCAGTACTTC
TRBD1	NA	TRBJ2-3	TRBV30	CASRPGQGASDTQYF	TGTGCCAGCAGGCCGGGACAGGGGGCATCAGATACGCAGTATTTT
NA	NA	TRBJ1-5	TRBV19	CASSDQTGQPQHF	TGTGCCAGTAGTGACCAAACAGGTCAGCCCCAGCATTTT
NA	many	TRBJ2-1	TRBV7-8	CASLGGTEQFF	TGTGCCAGCCTTGGTGGTACTGAGCAGTTCTTC
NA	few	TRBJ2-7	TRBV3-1	CASSQGRWNEQYF	TGTGCCAGCAGCCAAGGGCGGTGGAATGAGCAGTACTTC
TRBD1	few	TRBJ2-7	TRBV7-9	CASSFGQGLEGEQYF	TGTGCCAGCAGCTTTGGACAGGGCCTAGAGGGGGAGCAGTACTTC
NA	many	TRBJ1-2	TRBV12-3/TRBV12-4	CASSLRHLDGYTF	TGTGCCAGCAGTTTACGACATCTGGATGGCTACACCTTC
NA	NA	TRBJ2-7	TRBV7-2	CASSLANRVEQYF	TGTGCCAGCAGCTTAGCGAATAGGGTCGAGCAGTACTTC
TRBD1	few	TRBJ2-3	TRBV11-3	CASSLSRDRVGTDTQYF	TGTGCCAGCAGCCTGTCCCGGGACAGGGTAGGAACAGATACGCAGTATTTT
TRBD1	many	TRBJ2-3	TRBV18	CASSPQGALDTQYF	TGTGCCAGCTCACCGCAGGGGGCTTTAGATACGCAGTATTTT
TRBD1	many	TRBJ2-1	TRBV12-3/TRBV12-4	CASSLVGQGMYNEQFF	TGTGCCAGCAGTTTAGTGGGACAGGGGATGTACAATGAGCAGTTCTTC
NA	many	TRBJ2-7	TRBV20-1	CSARLATPYEQYF	TGCAGTGCTAGGCTAGCGACACCCTACGAGCAGTACTTC